These 12 T cell receptor beta chains share one sample of origin, sequenced in a study of cytotoxic CD8 clonotypes in ibrutinib-treated CLL. The table came from immunoSEQ multiplex PCR; TCRdb's copy has only in-frame clones and leaves some out. The sample consists of around 97,000 clones, 70% to 85% of them appearing once. Sample: PBMCs, taken after 12 months of ibrutinib treatment. These receptors all stem from a human donor with chronic lymphocytic leukemia.

CDR3 DNA: TGTGCCTGGAACACAGCGATAGATTACGAGCAGTACTTC. This sequence encodes CAWNTAIDYEQYF. This chain uses TRBV30 with TRBJ2-7; no clear D gene. This CDR3 is 13 amino acids long. From germline, CDR1 is GTSNPN and CDR2 SVGIG (reference sequence). The V end was cut by 4 bases, the J end by 4 bases, with 14 bases between.

This clone was counted between two and nine times. This chain links TRBV19 with TRBJ2-5; TRBD2 is a possible D gene (6 bases). The CDR3 has 16 residues. Germline CDR1 is LNHDA and CDR2 is SQIVND (reference sequence). Trimming cost V 8 bases and J 2 bases, with 21 bases left between them. CDR3 bases: TGTGCCAGTGGGATACAGGAGGGCAGGCGACAAGAGACCCAGTACTTC. It is translated as CASGIQEGRRQETQYF.

The V gene is TRBV28, the J gene TRBJ1-5; D possibly corresponds to TRBD1 (5 bases). Trimming pared 3 bases from V and 10 bases from J, leaving 16 bases between. Looked up from germline, CDR1 is MDHEN and CDR2 is SYDVKM. This CDR3 has 14 residues. This CDR3 reads CASSLGQSVRPQHF. CDR3 nucleotide sequence: TGTGCCAGCAGTTTGGGGCAGTCCGTTCGACCCCAGCATTTT.

In nucleotides, the CDR3 is TGTGCCAGCAGCTTGATGGACCGCTCCTACGAGCAGTACTTC. It encodes CASSLMDRSYEQYF. This sequence joins TRBV5-6 and TRBJ2-7; D gene ambiguous. The length of the CDR3 is 14 residues. V shed 1 base and J shed 0 bases, with 8 bases lying between them. Looked up from germline, CDR1 is SGHDT and CDR2 is YYEEEE.

The chain uses TRBV4-1 and TRBJ2-4, with a tentative D call TRBD2 (5 bases). CDR1 is MGHRA and CDR2 is YSYEKL in the germline V gene. This CDR3 has 16 residues. V was shortened by 5 bases and J by 3 bases, with 17 bases between the two germline ends. The CDR3 DNA sequence: TGCGCCAGCAGCGGCCGGACTCCCCCGAGCAAAAACATTCAGTACTTC. This translates into CASSGRTPPSKNIQYF.

The chain has TRBV10-3 and TRBJ2-5, with 8 bases lining up with TRBD1. V gave up 4 bases and J gave up 5 bases; unmatched junction bases: 6. This CDR3 region has 14 residues. The germline gives CDR1 ENHRY, CDR2 SYGVKD. The CDR3 sequence is CAISVQGAEETQYF. In nucleotides, the CDR3 is TGTGCCATCAGTGTCCAGGGGGCTGAGGAGACCCAGTACTTC.

The gene calls are TRBV6-5 and TRBJ1-5; D is uncertain. The CDR3 has 14 amino acids. From germline, CDR1 is MNHEY and CDR2 SVGAGI. V gave up 4 bases and J gave up 2 bases, with 9 bases separating them. For the CDR3, the DNA is TGTGCCAGCAGTTTACGGACCGGCAATCAGCCCCAGCATTTT. Translating it yields CASSLRTGNQPQHF.

V usage is TRBV30 and J usage is TRBJ2-7; D unclear. The CDR3 runs to 11 residues. The germline V gene encodes CDR1 GTSNPN and CDR2 SVGIG (reference sequence). V lost 5 bases and J 2 bases, leaving 7 bases between the germline ends. As DNA, the CDR3 is TGTGCCTGGGGACCCACCTACGAGCAGTACTTC. This sequence encodes CAWGPTYEQYF.

This chain joins TRBV30 and TRBJ1-1, with D perhaps TRBD1 (6 bases). V was shortened by 0 bases and J by 2 bases, with 13 bases between the two germline ends. The CDR3 length is 15 residues. Looked up from germline, CDR1 is GTSNPN and CDR2 is SVGIG (reference sequence). The CDR3: CAWSVGTLVNTEAFF. Written as DNA, the CDR3 is TGTGCCTGGAGTGTTGGGACATTAGTTAACACTGAAGCTTTCTTT.

The chain recombines TRBV6-1 with TRBJ2-6; either TRBD1 or TRBD2 may supply D (5 bases each). CDR3 length: 19 residues. Germline V gene sequence: CDR1 MNHNS, CDR2 SASEGT. V shed 3 bases and J shed 0 bases, with 18 bases lying between them. The CDR3 nucleotides are TGTGCCAGCAGTGACGGGGCCCAACACATCATCTCTGGGGCCAACGTCCTGACTTTC. Protein sequence: CASSDGAQHIISGANVLTF.

The CDR3 nucleotides read TGTGCCAGCAGCCAAGAAGTATTGGGGTATGGCTACACCTTC. Translating gives CASSQEVLGYGYTF. This chain uses TRBV14 with TRBJ1-2; no clear D. V was clipped by 0 bases and J by 5 bases, with 10 bases between them. Germline CDR1 reads SGHDN; CDR2 reads FVKESK. The CDR3 is 14 residues long.

The CDR3 DNA reads as TGTGCCAGCAGCCCACAGGGACGGAACTATGGCTACACCTTC. It is translated as CASSPQGRNYGYTF. V and J are TRBV21-1 and TRBJ1-2; the table's D call, TRBD1, has no DNA check behind it. TRBV21-1 is a listed pseudogene. CDR3 length equals 14 residues.